This is a list of T cell receptor beta chains from one sample in a study of blood T cells in healthy people across ages. TCRdb re-called the 5' RACE reads with MiXCR, one entry per CDR3 protein. Of 1.8 million or so distinct CDR3 sequences listed, 30% to 40% are singletons. Input material: blood. These receptors all stem from a human donor in good health. The CDR3 runs from the conserved cysteine through the conserved F or W. The order of the fields is V gene, J gene, clone size, D gene, CDR3 protein, CDR3 DNA. The D gene is left open where the match is weak. Not all rows give a size; the values are once, few, many and, for expanded clones, a class.

V gene: TRBV9
J gene: TRBJ1-2
clone size: -
D gene: -
CDR3 protein: CASSVGAETQYGYTF
CDR3 DNA: TGTGCCAGCAGCGTAGGGGCCGAGACACAGTATGGCTACACCTTC

V gene: TRBV28
J gene: TRBJ2-3
clone size: -
D gene: -
CDR3 protein: CASSLSAGANTQYF
CDR3 DNA: TGTGCCAGCAGTTTATCGGCGGGGGCGAATACGCAGTATTTT

V gene: TRBV11-2
J gene: TRBJ2-7
clone size: -
D gene: -
CDR3 protein: CASSHTGNEQYF
CDR3 DNA: TGTGCCAGCAGCCATACTGGAAACGAGCAGTACTTC

V gene: TRBV12-3/TRBV12-4
J gene: TRBJ2-5
clone size: -
D gene: TRBD1
CDR3 protein: CASSPAKFGTAAQETQYF
CDR3 DNA: TGTGCCAGCAGTCCGGCCAAATTCGGGACAGCAGCTCAAGAGACCCAGTACTTC

V gene: TRBV29-1
J gene: TRBJ2-6
clone size: -
D gene: -
CDR3 protein: CSVRNSGANVLTF
CDR3 DNA: TGCAGCGTCAGAAACTCTGGGGCCAACGTCCTGACTTTC

V gene: TRBV4-3
J gene: TRBJ2-7
clone size: few
D gene: TRBD1
CDR3 protein: CASSQRTGNYEQYF
CDR3 DNA: TGCGCCAGCAGCCAGAGGACAGGGAACTACGAGCAGTACTTC

V gene: TRBV7-2
J gene: TRBJ2-7
clone size: once
D gene: TRBD2
CDR3 protein: CASSFASGGAYEQYF
CDR3 DNA: TGTGCCAGCAGCTTCGCTAGCGGGGGGGCTTACGAGCAGTACTTC

V gene: TRBV29-1
J gene: TRBJ1-1
clone size: few
D gene: -
CDR3 protein: CSASQLQDTEAFF
CDR3 DNA: TGCAGCGCTTCTCAGTTACAAGACACTGAAGCTTTCTTT

V gene: TRBV5-1
J gene: TRBJ2-1
clone size: -
D gene: -
CDR3 protein: CASSGLQGGEQFF
CDR3 DNA: TGCGCCAGTTCCGGCCTCCAGGGGGGTGAGCAGTTCTTC

V gene: TRBV7-2
J gene: TRBJ2-7
clone size: few
D gene: -
CDR3 protein: CASSLAPTVYEQYF
CDR3 DNA: TGTGCCAGCAGCTTAGCGCCAACCGTCTACGAGCAGTACTTC

V gene: TRBV29-1
J gene: TRBJ2-4
clone size: -
D gene: -
CDR3 protein: CSVEGGGKNIQYF
CDR3 DNA: TGCAGCGTTGAAGGTGGAGGCAAAAACATTCAGTACTTC

V gene: TRBV4-3
J gene: TRBJ2-7
clone size: few
D gene: -
CDR3 protein: CASSQVFDTSYEQYF
CDR3 DNA: TGCGCCAGCAGCCAAGTGTTCGACACCTCCTACGAGCAGTACTTC

V gene: TRBV7-6
J gene: TRBJ2-1
clone size: -
D gene: -
CDR3 protein: CASSLVRDQEFF
CDR3 DNA: TGTGCCAGCAGCTTAGTTCGGGACCAGGAGTTCTTC

V gene: TRBV4-3
J gene: TRBJ2-1
clone size: once
D gene: -
CDR3 protein: CASSHTIVPNQGIAVNEQCF
CDR3 DNA: TGCGCCAGCAGCCACACCATCGTCCCAAACCAGGGGATAGCGGTCAATGAGCAGTGCTTC

V gene: TRBV20-1
J gene: TRBJ2-1
clone size: few
D gene: -
CDR3 protein: CSAGDSESSYNEQFF
CDR3 DNA: TGCAGTGCTGGAGATAGTGAGAGCTCCTACAATGAGCAGTTCTTC

V gene: TRBV28
J gene: TRBJ2-1
clone size: few
D gene: -
CDR3 protein: CASSSSWVEQFF
CDR3 DNA: TGTGCCAGCAGTAGTAGCTGGGTTGAGCAGTTCTTC

V gene: TRBV5-5
J gene: TRBJ2-5
clone size: -
D gene: -
CDR3 protein: CASSPTTEQQYF
CDR3 DNA: TGTGCCAGCAGCCCCACGACGGAACAACAGTACTTC

V gene: TRBV6-1
J gene: TRBJ1-5
clone size: -
D gene: TRBD1
CDR3 protein: CASSEAPGGDQPQHF
CDR3 DNA: TGTGCCAGCAGTGAAGCGCCAGGGGGCGATCAGCCCCAGCATTTT

V gene: TRBV5-1
J gene: TRBJ2-7
clone size: -
D gene: -
CDR3 protein: CASSPNVAVGFYEQYF
CDR3 DNA: TGCGCCAGCAGCCCGAATGTCGCGGTGGGTTTCTACGAGCAGTACTTC

V gene: TRBV5-4
J gene: TRBJ2-1
clone size: -
D gene: -
CDR3 protein: CASKVAANNEQFF
CDR3 DNA: TGTGCCAGCAAGGTAGCGGCCAACAATGAGCAGTTCTTC

V gene: TRBV20-1
J gene: TRBJ1-4
clone size: -
D gene: -
CDR3 protein: CSAFRPGGQEKLFF
CDR3 DNA: TGCAGTGCGTTCAGGCCCGGGGGTCAAGAAAAACTGTTTTTT

V gene: TRBV7-2
J gene: TRBJ2-5
clone size: -
D gene: TRBD1
CDR3 protein: CASSLETGGETQYF
CDR3 DNA: TGTGCCAGCAGCTTAGAGACAGGGGGCGAGACCCAGTACTTC

V gene: TRBV11-2
J gene: TRBJ1-2
clone size: many
D gene: -
CDR3 protein: CASSSEGDGYTF
CDR3 DNA: TGTGCCAGCAGCAGCGAGGGGGATGGCTACACCTTC

V gene: TRBV20-1
J gene: TRBJ2-5
clone size: once
D gene: TRBD1
CDR3 protein: CSARPRDRGGGTQYF
CDR3 DNA: TGCAGTGCTAGACCCCGGGACAGGGGGGGAGGGACCCAGTACTTC

V gene: TRBV20-1
J gene: TRBJ2-3
clone size: few
D gene: -
CDR3 protein: CSARDARGPDTQYF
CDR3 DNA: TGCAGTGCTAGAGATGCCAGGGGCCCAGATACGCAGTATTTT

V gene: TRBV27
J gene: TRBJ1-5
clone size: -
D gene: TRBD1
CDR3 protein: CASSPDRDDQPQHF
CDR3 DNA: TGTGCCAGCAGCCCCGACAGGGATGATCAGCCCCAGCATTTT